This T cell receptor beta chain was identified during a study of OX40 agonist ivuxolimab in advanced cancers. On the study more broadly: Dose-escalation patients' cancers were hepatocellular carcinoma, melanoma, renal cell or head and neck cancer. Of the patients, three showed partial responses, one with hepatocellular carcinoma and two with cutaneous melanoma.

The CDR3 is 20 residues long. Germline trimming cut 5 bases from V and 0 bases from J; bases unmatched to any gene: 12. The germline gives CDR1 MNHEY, CDR2 SMNVEV (reference sequence). A remark on this clone: Its antigen is not identified.

Sequencing was performed with immunoSEQ multiplex PCR; in TCRdb, only in-frame clones are kept and a portion is missing. Here the sample spans around 56,000 clones, approximately 88% being singletons. General study points: Several nonresponders also turned out to have low normalized T-cell clonal expansion. The study observed clonal expansion of CD4+ and CD8+ blood T cells by week 6 at 0.1 to 3.0 mg/kg.

The clonotype was recovered from an adult with an advanced solid tumor such as melanoma, head and neck, liver or kidney cancer. The material sequenced was CD4+ or CD8+ T cells sorted from blood, taken in a trial of the OX40 agonist ivuxolimab. V and J are TRBV27 and TRBJ2-1; 14 positions match TRBD2. Here the CDR3 reads CASSPGTSGSFSYSYNEQFF. In nucleotides, the CDR3 is TGTGCCAGCAGTCCGGGGACTAGCGGGAGTTTTTCCTACTCCTACAATGAGCAGTTCTTC.